This is a list of T cell receptor beta chains from one sample in a study of T-cell reconstitution after alpha-beta-depleted transplantation in children. One entry per CDR3 protein results from TCRdb running MiXCR on the PCR reads. The sample comprises hundreds of thousands of distinct CDR3 sequences, approximately 10% of which are singletons, and less than 5% rests with the top ten. This material consisted of PBMCs from the stem cell graft donor, taken from the stem cell graft. The receptors were gathered from a human donor who donated a stem cell graft to a child with acute myeloid leukemia. The CDR3 runs from the conserved cysteine through the conserved F or W.

V	J	CDR3
TRBV14	TRBJ1-4	CASSQFSSREFGTNEKLFF
TRBV4-2	TRBJ2-7	CASSQGGAIARGRYEQYF
TRBV7-8	TRBJ1-2	CASSLARSGQGAVGYTF
TRBV11-2	TRBJ1-1	CASTLRGGKGTEAFF
TRBV25-1	TRBJ2-7	CASSAWQGVFYEQYF
TRBV20-1	TRBJ2-2	CSFWGGRALNTGELFF
TRBV18	TRBJ2-5	CASSPQDGTQETQYF
TRBV7-2	TRBJ2-7	CASTLLLTPGEEQYF
TRBV6-5	TRBJ1-2	CASSYSIGTGFYGYTF
TRBV6-2/TRBV6-3	TRBJ2-1	CASSYGALPSRDYNEQFF
TRBV28	TRBJ2-3	CASSSTGTSGSTDTQYF
TRBV29-1	TRBJ2-7	CSVEIRGDEQYF
TRBV9	TRBJ1-2	CASSVGPDSNYGYTF
TRBV4-2	TRBJ1-2	CASSQAGTGGGYGYTF
TRBV7-2	TRBJ2-1	CASSSTGTEPYNEQFF
TRBV20-1	TRBJ1-1	CSAPQLVLATEAFF
TRBV5-1	TRBJ2-2	CASSFWAGGVNTGELFF
TRBV6-1	TRBJ2-1	CASTNLVENEQFF
TRBV5-1	TRBJ1-1	CASSLSTGQKNTEAFF
TRBV5-1	TRBJ1-1	CASRGPGDTEAFF
TRBV9	TRBJ2-5	CASSVDGLASQYF
TRBV7-2	TRBJ2-7	CASSTGGLAGFYEQYF
TRBV5-1	TRBJ2-3	CASSRPSVGRAGDTQYF
TRBV28	TRBJ2-5	CASSSPGQGALRWQETQYF
TRBV7-3	TRBJ2-1	CASSLTSRVGNNEQFF
TRBV5-4	TRBJ1-5	CASSVDRESQPQHF
TRBV12-3/TRBV12-4	TRBJ1-5	CASSHRGGQPQHF
TRBV20-1	TRBJ2-1	CSARDVDQESSYNEQFF
TRBV5-4	TRBJ2-1	CASSSQPSSYNEQFF
TRBV7-2	TRBJ2-5	CASSLGQTGGEGTQYF
TRBV19	TRBJ1-2	CASSPPRGEGLSYGYTF
TRBV4-3	TRBJ1-4	CASSRSKSWGAGDEKLFF
TRBV30	TRBJ1-5	CAWSRGGVRQPQHF
TRBV6-5	TRBJ2-3	CASSYSAGGAGERDTQYF
TRBV7-8	TRBJ2-7	CASREGTSSYEQYF
TRBV12-3/TRBV12-4	TRBJ2-7	CASTKGGDEQYF
TRBV20-1	TRBJ2-3	CSARGISGRAPDTQYF
TRBV6-5	TRBJ2-3	CASTLLAVTDTQYF
TRBV20-1	TRBJ1-3	CSARDPRTGGDTIYF
TRBV11-1	TRBJ2-7	CASSALGQGHYEQYF